These T cell receptor beta chains were read from a single sample in a study of graft-versus-host responses after intestinal transplantation. Sequencing used immunoSEQ multiplex PCR; TCRdb keeps in-frame clones, though not all of them. The sample includes 75,000 to 100,000 clones, 90% to 95% seen only once; the top ten take over 0.15%. Their antigens remain unidentified. The sequences come from unstimulated CD4+ T cells sorted from spleen or lymph node cells, collected before transplant. All receptors come from a human donor who was the organ donor for an intestinal transplant. The conserved cysteine and the conserved F or W are not part of the CDR3 here. Size is omitted from some rows. Given values are once, few, many or a class for expanded clones.

>TRBJ2-1|once|TRBV27
ASSDRGGGNEQF
>TRBJ1-2|.|TRBV7-6
ASSRGQNYGYT
>TRBJ2-1|.|TRBV11-3
ASSLGGGSYNEQF
>TRBJ1-2|.|TRBV29-1
SVEGGYGYT
>TRBJ1-5|.|TRBV28
ASRLTGTNQPQH
>TRBJ2-6|.|TRBV21-1
ASSKQPPGQALQPHSGANVLT
>TRBJ2-2|.|TRBV5-1
ASSLARGGLAGELF
>TRBJ2-5|.|TRBV29-1
SVARAGTYGETQY
>TRBJ2-2|.|TRBV7-9
ASTLPGEENTGELF
>TRBJ2-7|.|TRBV29-1
SARSSGGTSYEQY
>TRBJ1-1|.|TRBV5-1
ASSPPRGGTEAF
>TRBJ2-2|.|TRBV9
ASSVGPAANTGELF
>TRBJ2-7|.|TRBV27
ASSFRGSYEQY
>TRBJ2-3|.|TRBV5-1
ASSLGPTGSTDTQY
>TRBJ1-1|.|TRBV5-1
ASTGNTEAF
>TRBJ2-5|.|TRBV14
ASSQAGGPQETQY
>TRBJ2-3|.|TRBV7-7
ASSPISGSSTDTQY
>TRBJ1-1|.|TRBV18
ASSNTGNTEAF
>TRBJ1-5|.|TRBV5-1
ASSLGQPNQPQH
>TRBJ1-5|.|TRBV7-8
ASSFGQGFWGNQPQH
>TRBJ2-3|.|TRBV11-2
ASSRVFWDTQY
>TRBJ1-2|.|TRBV5-8
ASSFPGQIRAGGYT
>TRBJ2-7|.|TRBV2
ASSRDRLNEQY
>TRBJ2-7|.|TRBV28
AGRGRAYEQY
>TRBJ2-6|.|TRBV5-8
ASIPGVRSGANVLT
>TRBJ2-7|.|TRBV7-2
ASSARGQSSYEQY
>TRBJ2-1|.|TRBV7-2
ASSLAQGLAGGPQF
>TRBJ1-6|.|TRBV9
ASSVEGTGGPYNSPLH